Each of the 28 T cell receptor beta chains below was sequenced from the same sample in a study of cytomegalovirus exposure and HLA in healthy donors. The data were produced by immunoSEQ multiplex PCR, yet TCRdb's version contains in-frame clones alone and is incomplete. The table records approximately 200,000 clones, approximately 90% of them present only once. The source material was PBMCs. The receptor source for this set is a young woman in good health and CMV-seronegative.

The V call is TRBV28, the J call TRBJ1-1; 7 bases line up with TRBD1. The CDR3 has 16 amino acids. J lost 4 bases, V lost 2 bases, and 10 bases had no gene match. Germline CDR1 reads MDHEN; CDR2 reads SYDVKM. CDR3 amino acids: CASSLPPDRFLTEAFF. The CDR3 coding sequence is TGTGCCAGCAGTTTACCCCCGGACAGGTTTCTCACTGAAGCTTTCTTT.

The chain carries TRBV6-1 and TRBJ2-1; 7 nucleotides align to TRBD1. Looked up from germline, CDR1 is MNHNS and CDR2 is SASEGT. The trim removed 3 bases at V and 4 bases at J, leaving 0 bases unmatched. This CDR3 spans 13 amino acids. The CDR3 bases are TGTGCCAGCAGTGAGACAGGGTACAATGAGCAGTTCTTC. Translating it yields CASSETGYNEQFF.

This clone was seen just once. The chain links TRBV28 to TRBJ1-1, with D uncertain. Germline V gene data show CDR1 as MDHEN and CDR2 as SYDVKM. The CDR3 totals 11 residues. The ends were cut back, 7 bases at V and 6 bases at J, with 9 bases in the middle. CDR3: CASTTVAEAFF. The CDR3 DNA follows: TGTGCCAGCACCACGGTGGCTGAAGCTTTCTTT.

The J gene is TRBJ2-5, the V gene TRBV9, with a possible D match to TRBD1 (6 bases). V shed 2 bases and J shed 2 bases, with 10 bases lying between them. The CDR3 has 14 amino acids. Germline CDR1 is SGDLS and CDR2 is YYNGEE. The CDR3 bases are TGTGCCAGCAGCGTGGACAGACTACAAGAGACCCAGTACTTC. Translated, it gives CASSVDRLQETQYF.

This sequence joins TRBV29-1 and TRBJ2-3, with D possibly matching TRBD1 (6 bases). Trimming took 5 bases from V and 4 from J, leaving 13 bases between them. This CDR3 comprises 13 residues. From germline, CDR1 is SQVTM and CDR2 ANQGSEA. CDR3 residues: CSVRSGGADTQYF. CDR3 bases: TGCAGCGTTCGGTCTGGGGGCGCAGATACGCAGTATTTT.

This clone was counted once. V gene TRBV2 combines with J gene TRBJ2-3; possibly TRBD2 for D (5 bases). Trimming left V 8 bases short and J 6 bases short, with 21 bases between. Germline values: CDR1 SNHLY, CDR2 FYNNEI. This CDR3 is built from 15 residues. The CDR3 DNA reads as TGTGCCAGCGCACAAGCGGCTCGTATGACCGATACGCAGTATTTT. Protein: CASAQAARMTDTQYF.

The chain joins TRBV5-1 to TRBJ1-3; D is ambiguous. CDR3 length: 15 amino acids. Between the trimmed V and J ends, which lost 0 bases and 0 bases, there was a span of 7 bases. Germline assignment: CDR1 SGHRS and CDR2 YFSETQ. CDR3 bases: TGCGCCAGCAGCTTGGGACTGCTCTCTGGAAACACCATATATTTT. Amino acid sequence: CASSLGLLSGNTIYF.

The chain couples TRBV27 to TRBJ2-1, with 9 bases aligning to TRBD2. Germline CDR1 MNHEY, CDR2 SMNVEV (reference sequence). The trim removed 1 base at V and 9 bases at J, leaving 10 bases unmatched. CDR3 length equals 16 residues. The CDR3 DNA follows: TGTGCCAGCAGTTTATTAGGCGGGAGGGCCTTGGCTGAGCAGTTCTTC. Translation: CASSLLGGRALAEQFF.

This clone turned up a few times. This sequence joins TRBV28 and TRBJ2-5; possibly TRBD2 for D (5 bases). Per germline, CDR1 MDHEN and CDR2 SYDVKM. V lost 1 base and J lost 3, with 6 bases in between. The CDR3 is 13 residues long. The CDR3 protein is CASSLFGEETQYF. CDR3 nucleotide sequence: TGTGCCAGCAGTTTATTCGGGGAAGAGACCCAGTACTTC.

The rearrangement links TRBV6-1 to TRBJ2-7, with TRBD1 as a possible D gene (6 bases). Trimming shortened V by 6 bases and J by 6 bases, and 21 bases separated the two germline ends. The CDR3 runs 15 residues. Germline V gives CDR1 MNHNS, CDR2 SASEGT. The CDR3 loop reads CASRDTGTFLGEQYF. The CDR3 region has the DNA TGTGCCAGCAGAGACACCGGGACATTCCTGGGCGAGCAGTACTTC.

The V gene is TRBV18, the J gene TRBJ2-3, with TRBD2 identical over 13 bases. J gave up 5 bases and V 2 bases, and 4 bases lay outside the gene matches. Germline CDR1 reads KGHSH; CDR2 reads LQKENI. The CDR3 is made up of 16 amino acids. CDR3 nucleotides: TGTGCCAGCTCACCAAAGGGACTAGCGGGATTAGATACGCAGTATTTT. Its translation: CASSPKGLAGLDTQYF.

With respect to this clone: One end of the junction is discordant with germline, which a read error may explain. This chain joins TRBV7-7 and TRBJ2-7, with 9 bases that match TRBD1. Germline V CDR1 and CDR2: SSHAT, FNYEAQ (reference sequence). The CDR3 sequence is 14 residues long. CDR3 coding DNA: TGTGCTAGCAGCGCCGGGACAGGGAGGGGCGAGCAGTACTTC. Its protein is CASSAGTGRGEQYF.

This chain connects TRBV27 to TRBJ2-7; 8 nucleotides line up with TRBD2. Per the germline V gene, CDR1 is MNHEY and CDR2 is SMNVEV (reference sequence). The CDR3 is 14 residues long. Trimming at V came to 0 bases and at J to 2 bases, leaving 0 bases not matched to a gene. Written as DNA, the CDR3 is TGTGCCAGCAGTTTATCTAGCGGGACCTACGAGCAGTACTTC. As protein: CASSLSSGTYEQYF.

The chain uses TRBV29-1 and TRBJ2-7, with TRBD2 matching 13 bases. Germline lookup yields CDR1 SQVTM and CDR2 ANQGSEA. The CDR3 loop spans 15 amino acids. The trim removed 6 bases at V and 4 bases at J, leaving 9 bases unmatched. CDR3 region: CSVRTSGRIRYEQYF. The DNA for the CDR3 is TGCAGCGTCAGGACTAGCGGGAGAATCAGATACGAGCAGTACTTC.

In DNA form, the CDR3 reads TGTGCCAGCAGCGTGGACAGAAACACCGGGGAGCTGTTTTTT. Translated: CASSVDRNTGELFF. The chain carries TRBV6-4 and TRBJ2-2; D may be TRBD1 (6 bases). This CDR3 has 14 amino acids. Germline V gives CDR1 MRHNA, CDR2 SNTAGT. V dropped 6 bases and J dropped 2 bases, with 10 bases sitting between them.

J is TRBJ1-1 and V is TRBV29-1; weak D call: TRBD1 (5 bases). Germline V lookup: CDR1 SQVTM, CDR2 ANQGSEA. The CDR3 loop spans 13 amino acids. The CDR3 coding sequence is TGCATCACTCGGGCAGGGATGAACACTGAAGCTTTCTTT. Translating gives CITRAGMNTEAFF.

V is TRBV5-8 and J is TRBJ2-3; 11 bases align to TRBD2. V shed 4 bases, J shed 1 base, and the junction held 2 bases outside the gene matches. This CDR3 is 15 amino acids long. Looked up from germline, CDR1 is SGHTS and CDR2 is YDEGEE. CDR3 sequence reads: CASSPGLAGTDTQYF. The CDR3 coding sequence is TGTGCCAGCAGCCCGGGACTAGCGGGCACAGATACGCAGTATTTT.

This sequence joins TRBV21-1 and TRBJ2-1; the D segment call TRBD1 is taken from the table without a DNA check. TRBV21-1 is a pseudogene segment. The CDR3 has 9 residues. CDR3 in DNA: TGTGCCAGCAGCCAATTCCCGTTCTTC. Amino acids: CASSQFPFF.

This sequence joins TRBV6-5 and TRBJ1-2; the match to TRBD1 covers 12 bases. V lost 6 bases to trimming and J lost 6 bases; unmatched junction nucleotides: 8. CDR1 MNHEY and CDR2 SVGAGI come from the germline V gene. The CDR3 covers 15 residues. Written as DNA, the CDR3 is TGTGCCAGCAGAAGATCCGGGACAGGGGGCGATGGCTACACCTTC. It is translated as CASRRSGTGGDGYTF.

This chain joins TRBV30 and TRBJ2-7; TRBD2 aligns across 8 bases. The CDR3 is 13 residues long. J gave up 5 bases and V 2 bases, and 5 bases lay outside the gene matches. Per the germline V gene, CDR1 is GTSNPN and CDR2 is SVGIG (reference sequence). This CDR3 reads CAWSPGGEDEQYF. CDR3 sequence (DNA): TGTGCCTGGAGTCCGGGGGGGGAGGACGAGCAGTACTTC. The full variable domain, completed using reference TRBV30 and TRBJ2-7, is SQTIHQWPATLVQPVGSPLSLECTVEGTSNPNLYWYRQAAGRGLQLLFYSVGIGQISSEVPQNLSASRPQDRQFILSSKKLLLSDSGFYLCAWSPGGEDEQYFGPGTRLTVT.

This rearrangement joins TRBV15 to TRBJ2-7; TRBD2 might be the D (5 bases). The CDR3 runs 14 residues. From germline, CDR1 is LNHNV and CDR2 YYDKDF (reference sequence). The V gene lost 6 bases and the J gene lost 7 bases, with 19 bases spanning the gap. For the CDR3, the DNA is TGTGCCACCAGAGTTTACGGCGGGTTTGGGGAGCAGTACTTC. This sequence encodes CATRVYGGFGEQYF.

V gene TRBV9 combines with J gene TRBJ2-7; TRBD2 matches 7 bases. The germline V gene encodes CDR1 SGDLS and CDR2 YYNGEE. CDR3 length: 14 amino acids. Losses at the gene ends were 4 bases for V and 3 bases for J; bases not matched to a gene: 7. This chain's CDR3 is CASSPRTSFYEQYF. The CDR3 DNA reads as TGTGCCAGCAGCCCCAGGACTAGTTTCTACGAGCAGTACTTC. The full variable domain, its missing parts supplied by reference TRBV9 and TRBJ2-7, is DSGVTQTPKHLITATGQRVTLRCSPRSGDLSVYWYQQSLDQGLQFLIQYYNGEERAKGNILERFSAQQFPDLHSELNLSSLELGDSALYFCASSPRTSFYEQYFGPGTRLTVT.

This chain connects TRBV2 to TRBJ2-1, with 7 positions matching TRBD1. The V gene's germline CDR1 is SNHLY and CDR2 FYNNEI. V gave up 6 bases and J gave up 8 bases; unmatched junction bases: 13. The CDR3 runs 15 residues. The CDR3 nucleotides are TGTGCCAGCAGCCGCCAGGCCAGGGGGTTGGATGAGCAGTTCTTC. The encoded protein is CASSRQARGLDEQFF.

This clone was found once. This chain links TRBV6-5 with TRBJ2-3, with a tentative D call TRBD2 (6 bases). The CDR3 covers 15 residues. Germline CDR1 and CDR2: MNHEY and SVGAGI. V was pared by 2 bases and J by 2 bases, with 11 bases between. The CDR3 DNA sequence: TGTGCCAGCAGTTACGGAGGGGCCCACACAGATACGCAGTATTTT. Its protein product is CASSYGGAHTDTQYF.

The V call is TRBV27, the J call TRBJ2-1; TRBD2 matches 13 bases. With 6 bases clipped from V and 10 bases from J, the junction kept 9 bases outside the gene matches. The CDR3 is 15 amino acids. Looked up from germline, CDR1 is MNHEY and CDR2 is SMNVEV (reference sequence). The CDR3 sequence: CASSLLAGGPKEQFF. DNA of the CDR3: TGTGCCAGCAGCCTACTAGCGGGAGGGCCGAAGGAGCAGTTCTTC.

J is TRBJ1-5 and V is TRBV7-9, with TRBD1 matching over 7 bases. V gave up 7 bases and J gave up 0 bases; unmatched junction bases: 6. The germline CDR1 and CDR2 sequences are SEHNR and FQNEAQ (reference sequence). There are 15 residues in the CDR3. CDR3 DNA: TGTGCCAGCACCCGGGACAGCCTTAGCAATCAGCCCCAGCATTTT. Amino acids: CASTRDSLSNQPQHF.

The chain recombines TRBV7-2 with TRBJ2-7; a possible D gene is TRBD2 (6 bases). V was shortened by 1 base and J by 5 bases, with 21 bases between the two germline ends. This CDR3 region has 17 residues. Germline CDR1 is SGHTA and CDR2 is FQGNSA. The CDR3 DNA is TGTGCCAGCAGCTTAGAGAGAGGGAGGCCGACTTGGGACGAGCAGTACTTC. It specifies CASSLERGRPTWDEQYF.

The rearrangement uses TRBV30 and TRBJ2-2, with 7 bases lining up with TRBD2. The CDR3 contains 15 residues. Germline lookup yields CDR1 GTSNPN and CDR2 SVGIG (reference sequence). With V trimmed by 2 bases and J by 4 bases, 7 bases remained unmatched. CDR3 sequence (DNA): TGTGCCTGGAGTCTGGGGGAGGGCCGCACCGGGGAGCTGTTTTTT. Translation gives CAWSLGEGRTGELFF.